This is a list of T cell receptor beta chains from one sample in a study of shared clonotypes between healthy human individuals. Profiling relied on immunoSEQ multiplex PCR, and the TCRdb table lists in-frame clones only, not all of them. Among some 1,400,000 clones listed, more than 95% were seen once. The sample comprised naive CD4+ T cells sorted from blood. The receptor source for this set is a man between 25 and 39 years old in good health. Each CDR3 is given with its conserved first and last residue. The order of the fields is J gene, V gene, clone size, D gene, CDR3 protein, CDR3 DNA. A D gene is named only where the DNA matches it firmly. The size field is filled for only some rows; it gives once, few, many or a size class.

j_gene: TRBJ2-7; v_gene: TRBV28; abundance: -; d_gene: -; CDR3aa: CASDGSGGRNYYEQYF; CDR3nt: TGTGCCAGCGATGGATCAGGGGGGCGGAATTACTACGAGCAGTACTTC
j_gene: TRBJ1-1; v_gene: TRBV5-1; abundance: once; d_gene: -; CDR3aa: CASSLVAGTANTEAFF; CDR3nt: TGCGCCAGCAGCTTGGTTGCTGGGACGGCGAACACTGAAGCTTTCTTT
j_gene: TRBJ2-7; v_gene: TRBV7-9; abundance: -; d_gene: -; CDR3aa: CASSPIRTAGNSYEQYF; CDR3nt: TGTGCCAGCAGCCCGATCAGGACAGCGGGTAACTCCTACGAGCAGTACTTC
j_gene: TRBJ2-1; v_gene: TRBV6-6; abundance: once; d_gene: -; CDR3aa: CASLLQGENEQFF; CDR3nt: TGTGCCAGCCTACTACAGGGAGAGAATGAGCAGTTCTTC
j_gene: TRBJ2-1; v_gene: TRBV27; abundance: -; d_gene: TRBD2; CDR3aa: CASSSRTSGSFRNEQFF; CDR3nt: TGTGCCAGCAGTTCAAGGACTAGCGGGAGTTTTAGGAATGAGCAGTTCTTC
j_gene: TRBJ1-1; v_gene: TRBV6-5; abundance: -; d_gene: -; CDR3aa: CASSYMQGNAEAFF; CDR3nt: TGTGCCAGCAGTTACATGCAGGGGAATGCTGAAGCTTTCTTT
j_gene: TRBJ2-7; v_gene: TRBV7-2; abundance: few; d_gene: -; CDR3aa: CASSFSGLGEQYF; CDR3nt: TGTGCCAGCAGCTTCTCCGGCCTGGGGGAGCAGTACTTC
j_gene: TRBJ1-1; v_gene: TRBV2; abundance: -; d_gene: -; CDR3aa: CASRPTQTPGGAFF; CDR3nt: TGTGCCAGCAGGCCCACTCAGACTCCGGGTGGAGCTTTCTTT
j_gene: TRBJ1-2; v_gene: TRBV2; abundance: -; d_gene: TRBD1; CDR3aa: CASRSGTGGYGYTF; CDR3nt: TGTGCCAGCAGGTCCGGGACAGGGGGCTATGGCTACACCTTC
j_gene: TRBJ1-1; v_gene: TRBV6-1; abundance: once; d_gene: -; CDR3aa: CASSAVTNTEAFF; CDR3nt: TGTGCCAGCAGTGCGGTGACAAACACTGAAGCTTTCTTT
j_gene: TRBJ1-1; v_gene: TRBV6-1; abundance: -; d_gene: -; CDR3aa: CASSEKENTEAFF; CDR3nt: TGTGCCAGCAGTGAAAAAGAGAACACTGAAGCTTTCTTT
j_gene: TRBJ1-2; v_gene: TRBV18; abundance: -; d_gene: TRBD1; CDR3aa: CASSPGQGEGYTF; CDR3nt: TGTGCCAGCTCACCAGGACAGGGTGAAGGCTACACCTTC
j_gene: TRBJ2-3; v_gene: TRBV5-5; abundance: -; d_gene: -; CDR3aa: CASSSTASTDTQYF; CDR3nt: TGTGCCAGCAGCTCTACGGCTAGCACAGATACGCAGTATTTT
j_gene: TRBJ1-2; v_gene: TRBV4-1; abundance: -; d_gene: -; CDR3aa: CASSTIFQTRDNGGYTF; CDR3nt: TGCGCCAGCAGCACTATCTTTCAGACACGGGACAATGGTGGCTACACCTTC
j_gene: TRBJ1-1; v_gene: TRBV18; abundance: -; d_gene: -; CDR3aa: CASSANPDTEAFF; CDR3nt: TGTGCCAGCTCAGCAAACCCGGACACTGAAGCTTTCTTT
j_gene: TRBJ2-7; v_gene: TRBV2; abundance: -; d_gene: TRBD2; CDR3aa: CASSEAAAGGRYEQYF; CDR3nt: TGTGCCAGCAGTGAAGCGGCAGCGGGAGGGAGGTACGAGCAGTACTTC
j_gene: TRBJ2-7; v_gene: TRBV10-3; abundance: once; d_gene: -; CDR3aa: CAISESLGIFSYEQYF; CDR3nt: TGTGCCATCAGTGAGTCGCTCGGTATCTTCTCCTACGAGCAGTACTTC
j_gene: TRBJ2-7; v_gene: TRBV27; abundance: -; d_gene: -; CDR3aa: CASSAPRGPYSYEQYF; CDR3nt: TGTGCCAGCAGCGCCCCCAGGGGACCCTACTCCTACGAGCAGTACTTC
j_gene: TRBJ2-6; v_gene: TRBV9; abundance: -; d_gene: TRBD1; CDR3aa: CASSPRTGAGANVLTF; CDR3nt: TGTGCCAGCAGCCCCCGGACAGGGGCTGGGGCCAACGTCCTGACTTTC
j_gene: TRBJ1-4; v_gene: TRBV18; abundance: -; d_gene: -; CDR3aa: CASSLFNRGVEKLFF; CDR3nt: TGTGCCAGCTCCCTTTTTAATCGGGGGGTCGAAAAACTGTTTTTT
j_gene: TRBJ2-3; v_gene: TRBV5-1; abundance: -; d_gene: TRBD2; CDR3aa: CASSRGGTDTQYF; CDR3nt: TGCGCCAGCAGCCGGGGGGGCACAGATACGCAGTATTTT
j_gene: TRBJ2-3; v_gene: TRBV2; abundance: -; d_gene: TRBD2; CDR3aa: CASSEGRLAGGPFSTDTQYF; CDR3nt: TGTGCCAGCAGTGAAGGAAGGCTAGCGGGAGGACCGTTCAGCACAGATACGCAGTATTTT
j_gene: TRBJ2-3; v_gene: TRBV11-3; abundance: -; d_gene: -; CDR3aa: CASSLQGSTTDTQYF; CDR3nt: TGTGCCAGCAGCTTACAGGGGTCGACCACAGATACGCAGTATTTT
j_gene: TRBJ2-7; v_gene: TRBV4-2; abundance: -; d_gene: TRBD1; CDR3aa: CASSQVVETGGPNEQYF; CDR3nt: TGTGCCAGCAGCCAAGTTGTCGAGACAGGGGGTCCAAACGAGCAGTACTTC
j_gene: TRBJ2-1; v_gene: TRBV19; abundance: once; d_gene: TRBD2; CDR3aa: CASSHPSGLAGVNSYNEQFF; CDR3nt: TGTGCCAGTAGTCATCCGTCGGGACTAGCGGGAGTGAACTCCTACAATGAGCAGTTCTTC
j_gene: TRBJ2-5; v_gene: TRBV27; abundance: -; d_gene: -; CDR3aa: CASSFGSPKETQYF; CDR3nt: TGTGCCAGCAGTTTCGGAAGCCCCAAAGAGACCCAGTACTTC
j_gene: TRBJ1-5; v_gene: TRBV2; abundance: -; d_gene: -; CDR3aa: CASSDRGSNQPQHF; CDR3nt: TGTGCCAGCAGTGACAGGGGAAGCAATCAGCCCCAGCATTTT
j_gene: TRBJ2-7; v_gene: TRBV19; abundance: -; d_gene: TRBD2; CDR3aa: CASSVTSGKTYEQYF; CDR3nt: TGTGCCAGTAGTGTGACTAGCGGGAAGACCTACGAGCAGTACTTC
j_gene: TRBJ2-7; v_gene: TRBV5-1; abundance: -; d_gene: -; CDR3aa: CASSFGDRTYEQYF; CDR3nt: TGCGCCAGCAGCTTTGGCGACAGGACCTACGAGCAGTACTTC
j_gene: TRBJ1-3; v_gene: TRBV27; abundance: few; d_gene: -; CDR3aa: CASSRSLGGTIYF; CDR3nt: TGTGCCAGCAGTCGGTCCCTTGGGGGCACCATATATTTT
j_gene: TRBJ2-2; v_gene: TRBV7-3; abundance: -; d_gene: -; CDR3aa: CASSADTITGELFF; CDR3nt: TGTGCCAGCAGCGCGGACACAATCACCGGGGAGCTGTTTTTT
j_gene: TRBJ2-1; v_gene: TRBV5-1; abundance: -; d_gene: TRBD1; CDR3aa: CASSNPGQGYNEQFF; CDR3nt: TGCGCCAGCAGCAACCCGGGACAGGGCTACAATGAGCAGTTCTTC
j_gene: TRBJ2-7; v_gene: TRBV6-5; abundance: -; d_gene: -; CDR3aa: CASSYGDNSYEQYF; CDR3nt: TGTGCCAGCAGTTACGGGGACAACTCCTACGAGCAGTACTTC
j_gene: TRBJ2-2; v_gene: TRBV7-2; abundance: -; d_gene: TRBD2; CDR3aa: CASSQTRASGSNTGELFF; CDR3nt: TGTGCCAGCAGCCAAACGCGGGCTAGCGGCTCGAACACCGGGGAGCTGTTTTTT
j_gene: TRBJ2-1; v_gene: TRBV7-3; abundance: -; d_gene: -; CDR3aa: CASSLGQVAYNEQFF; CDR3nt: TGTGCCAGCAGCTTAGGCCAGGTGGCCTACAATGAGCAGTTCTTC
j_gene: TRBJ2-1; v_gene: TRBV27; abundance: -; d_gene: TRBD1; CDR3aa: CASSSRTGLPWNEQFF; CDR3nt: TGTGCCAGCAGTTCCCGGACAGGGCTGCCCTGGAATGAGCAGTTCTTC
j_gene: TRBJ1-2; v_gene: TRBV27; abundance: -; d_gene: -; CDR3aa: CASSLTGAVWGYTF; CDR3nt: TGTGCCAGCAGTCTGACCGGGGCGGTTTGGGGCTACACCTTC
j_gene: TRBJ2-5; v_gene: TRBV4-3; abundance: -; d_gene: TRBD1; CDR3aa: CASSQHGTGAGTQYF; CDR3nt: TGCGCCAGCAGCCAACACGGGACAGGGGCCGGGACCCAGTACTTC
j_gene: TRBJ2-2; v_gene: TRBV11-2; abundance: -; d_gene: TRBD1; CDR3aa: CASSFTFRRFQGAAGELFF; CDR3nt: TGTGCCAGCAGCTTCACATTTCGGCGCTTCCAGGGGGCAGCCGGGGAGCTGTTTTTT
j_gene: TRBJ2-2; v_gene: TRBV30; abundance: -; d_gene: -; CDR3aa: CAWNQSPRGNTGELFF; CDR3nt: TGTGCCTGGAATCAATCCCCCAGGGGGAACACCGGGGAGCTGTTTTTT
j_gene: TRBJ2-7; v_gene: TRBV9; abundance: -; d_gene: TRBD2; CDR3aa: CASSNTGTSGTEQYF; CDR3nt: TGTGCCAGCAGCAATACCGGGACTAGCGGGACCGAGCAGTACTTC
j_gene: TRBJ1-1; v_gene: TRBV30; abundance: -; d_gene: -; CDR3aa: CAWSSSGLTEAFF; CDR3nt: TGTGCCTGGAGCTCGTCGGGTTTAACTGAAGCTTTCTTT
j_gene: TRBJ2-1; v_gene: TRBV7-3; abundance: -; d_gene: -; CDR3aa: CASSLLLNNEQFF; CDR3nt: TGTGCCAGCAGCTTATTACTGAACAATGAGCAGTTCTTC
j_gene: TRBJ2-2; v_gene: TRBV28; abundance: -; d_gene: TRBD2; CDR3aa: CASSSLAGATTGELFF; CDR3nt: TGTGCCAGCAGCTCTCTAGCGGGAGCGACGACCGGGGAGCTGTTTTTT
j_gene: TRBJ2-3; v_gene: TRBV7-9; abundance: -; d_gene: TRBD1; CDR3aa: CASSRDRVTDTQYF; CDR3nt: TGTGCCAGCAGCCGGGACAGAGTCACAGATACGCAGTATTTT